The 5 T cell receptor beta chains below were found in one sample sequenced in a study of shared clonotypes between healthy human individuals. Data came from immunoSEQ multiplex PCR; TCRdb stores just in-frame clones and leaves some out. Of fewer than 550,000 clones in the sample, about three quarters were seen once. Sequenced material: PBMCs. The receptors were sampled from a woman aged 40 to 50 in good health. Some clones in this sample may be carry-over from other donors' samples.

This chain uses TRBV30 with TRBJ2-2; D ambiguous. Germline V CDR1 and CDR2: GTSNPN, SVGIG (reference sequence). The V end lost 5 bases, the J end lost 6 bases, and 10 bases lay between the germline ends. This CDR3 spans 12 amino acids. As DNA, the CDR3 is TGTGCCTGGGCCCGGGTCGCCGGGGAGCTGTTTTTT. Translating it yields CAWARVAGELFF.

The V and J genes are TRBV9 and TRBJ2-7; 10 bases are shared with TRBD2. The J segment lost 7 bases and the V segment lost 3 bases, leaving 10 bases of the junction unmatched. Germline loops: CDR1 SGDLS, CDR2 YYNGEE. The CDR3 is 15 residues long. CDR3 sequence reads: CASSGQREGRREQYF. The CDR3 DNA follows: TGTGCCAGCAGCGGCCAGCGGGAGGGCCGAAGGGAGCAGTACTTC.

This clone was recorded only once. Just one base apart from a much larger clone, this may be a read error. V gene TRBV7-9 combines with J gene TRBJ1-1, with 7 bases lining up with TRBD1. V trimming: 5 bases; J trimming: 3 bases; junction bases outside the gene matches: 12. Germline assignment: CDR1 SEHNR and CDR2 FQNEAQ (reference sequence). This CDR3 has 16 amino acids. For the CDR3, the DNA is TGTGCCAGCAGCCCCAGGGGGGGCGGCCAGTACACTGAAGCTTTCTTT. This encodes CASSPRGGGQYTEAFF.

This rearrangement joins TRBV9 to TRBJ2-2; TRBD1 matches 7 bases. With 4 bases clipped from V and 1 base from J, the junction kept 4 bases outside the gene matches. Germline lookup yields CDR1 SGDLS and CDR2 YYNGEE. The CDR3 totals 15 residues. The CDR3 DNA follows: TGTGCCAGCAGCCTAGGGGACAGGAACACCGGGGAGCTGTTTTTT. It encodes CASSLGDRNTGELFF.

The chain joins TRBV5-1 to TRBJ2-1; 11 bases fit TRBD1. The CDR3 sequence is 16 residues long. V lost 1 base and J lost 5; bases outside the gene matches: 5. Germline values: CDR1 SGHRS, CDR2 YFSETQ. The CDR3 sequence is CASSLRGQGADNEQFF. The CDR3 nucleotides are TGCGCCAGCAGCTTGCGAGGACAGGGGGCCGACAATGAGCAGTTCTTC.